These 17 T cell receptor beta chains share one sample of origin, sequenced in a study of T cell responses to AZD1222 COVID-19 vaccine. Sequencing used immunoSEQ multiplex PCR; TCRdb keeps in-frame clones, though not all of them. The sample has roughly 100,000 clones, about 88% seen once; the top ten hold 5%. Sequencing used peripheral blood, obtained on day 0 of AZD1222 vaccination. These receptors all stem from an adult in good health.

The chain combines TRBV30 with TRBJ2-1, with D tentatively TRBD2 (5 bases). Trimming pared 1 base from V and 6 bases from J, leaving 19 bases between. The CDR3 extends over 16 amino acids. Germline values: CDR1 GTSNPN, CDR2 SVGIG (reference sequence). CDR3 sequence: CAWSGGAAIPINEQFF. The CDR3 DNA sequence: TGTGCCTGGAGTGGGGGAGCGGCCATACCTATCAATGAGCAGTTCTTC.

The J gene is TRBJ2-1, the V gene TRBV24-1; D is possibly TRBD2 (5 bases). The CDR3 length is 16 residues. From germline, CDR1 is KGHDR and CDR2 SFDVKD. V shed 1 base and J shed 7 bases, with 16 bases lying between them. The CDR3 sequence: CATSDFKGVRRNEQFF. As DNA, the CDR3 is TGTGCCACCAGTGATTTTAAGGGAGTAAGAAGGAATGAGCAGTTCTTC.

The chain uses TRBV7-3 and TRBJ1-3; D might be TRBD1 (6 bases). V was trimmed by 8 bases and J by 3 bases, leaving 17 bases between them. The CDR3 runs 15 residues. CDR1 is SGHTA and CDR2 is FQGTGA in the germline V gene. The CDR3 protein is CASATDGGFGNTIYF. The CDR3, as DNA: TGTGCCAGCGCGACCGACGGGGGCTTTGGAAACACCATATATTTT.

The genes are TRBV2 and TRBJ2-2; D is unclear. Trimming removed 8 bases from V and 6 bases from J, with 7 bases in between. The CDR3 has 11 residues. Germline-derived CDR1 and CDR2 are SNHLY and FYNNEI. The chain's CDR3 is CASGYAGELFF. As DNA, the CDR3 is TGTGCCAGCGGGTACGCCGGGGAGCTGTTTTTT.

By frequency in the sample, this clone is large. The gene calls are TRBV7-9 and TRBJ1-1; D call uncertain. This CDR3 has 15 amino acids. Germline V gives CDR1 SEHNR, CDR2 FQNEAQ (reference sequence). V was clipped by 5 bases and J by 0 bases, with 13 bases between them. The CDR3 coding sequence is TGTGCCAGCAGCACCCCTTTAGTCATGAACACTGAAGCTTTCTTT. This translates into CASSTPLVMNTEAFF.

This rearrangement joins TRBV9 to TRBJ2-1, with D perhaps TRBD2 (5 bases). Germline V lookup: CDR1 SGDLS, CDR2 YYNGEE. Trimming removed 4 bases at V and 6 bases at J, with 11 bases between. This CDR3 is built from 13 residues. In DNA form, the CDR3 reads TGTGCCAGCAGCCTCTCTGGAGGCAATGAGCAGTTCTTC. Translated, it gives CASSLSGGNEQFF.

V usage is TRBV19 and J usage is TRBJ2-7; D may be TRBD2 (6 bases). The CDR3 has 16 amino acids. V was trimmed by 0 bases and J by 3 bases, leaving 15 bases between them. Germline lookup yields CDR1 LNHDA and CDR2 SQIVND (reference sequence). CDR3 sequence (DNA): TGTGCCAGTAGTATAGATCTAACGGGAGCCTTCTACGAGCAGTACTTC. Its protein product is CASSIDLTGAFYEQYF.

This rearrangement joins TRBV4-3 to TRBJ1-3; D remains unclear. V was cut by 1 base and J by 0 bases, with 1 base left in between. Per the germline V gene, CDR1 is LGHNA and CDR2 is YSLEER. The CDR3 has 13 residues. DNA of the CDR3: TGCGCCAGCAGCCAAGTCTCTGGAAACACCATATATTTT. Its protein product is CASSQVSGNTIYF.

A few counts support this clone. V gene TRBV19 combines with J gene TRBJ1-2, with D uncertain. Deletions cut 7 bases from V and 6 bases from J, with 12 bases between. There are 12 residues in the CDR3. The germline V gene encodes CDR1 LNHDA and CDR2 SQIVND (reference sequence). The CDR3 region is CASTQSGNGYTF. The CDR3 DNA reads as TGTGCCAGTACCCAGAGCGGAAATGGCTACACCTTC.

The chain employs TRBV18 and TRBJ2-7; 7 bases are shared with TRBD1. The germline gives CDR1 KGHSH, CDR2 LQKENI. After removal of 3 bases from V and 3 bases from J, the junction contained 5 bases not matched to a gene. The CDR3 loop spans 14 amino acids. The CDR3 loop reads CASSPRDSHYEQYF. The CDR3 DNA sequence: TGTGCCAGCTCACCCCGGGACAGCCACTACGAGCAGTACTTC.

The DNA for the CDR3 is TGTGCCAGTAGTACCCAGAAACGTCAGCCCCAGCATTTT. The encoded protein is CASSTQKRQPQHF. V and J are TRBV19 and TRBJ1-5; D ambiguous. Between the trimmed V and J ends, which lost 4 bases and 6 bases, there was a span of 10 bases. The CDR3 has 13 residues. From germline, CDR1 is LNHDA and CDR2 SQIVND (reference sequence).

The chain has TRBV6-5 and TRBJ2-3; 8 nucleotides line up with TRBD1. The CDR3 spans 14 residues. The trim removed 7 bases at V and 6 bases at J, leaving 9 bases unmatched. Germline CDR1 MNHEY, CDR2 SVGAGI. CDR3: CASTKTGVMDTQYF. As DNA, the CDR3 is TGTGCCAGCACCAAGACAGGGGTTATGGATACGCAGTATTTT.

The chain recombines TRBV9 with TRBJ2-3; the D gene could be TRBD1 or TRBD2 (5 bases each). Looked up from germline, CDR1 is SGDLS and CDR2 is YYNGEE. Trimming took 4 bases from V and 5 from J, leaving 23 bases between them. This CDR3 has 17 residues. The CDR3 region has the DNA TGTGCCAGCAGCCAAGCCCGGGACCGCCGGGCCCAAGATACGCAGTATTTT. As protein: CASSQARDRRAQDTQYF.

V usage is TRBV5-1 and J usage is TRBJ2-3; no firm D call. V was clipped by 4 bases and J by 9 bases, with 12 bases between them. The CDR3 consists of 12 residues. CDR1 is SGHRS and CDR2 is YFSETQ in the germline V gene. CDR3 nucleotide sequence: TGCGCCAGCAGCCCACCGGGTGACACGCAGTATTTT. As protein: CASSPPGDTQYF.

The V and J genes are TRBV19 and TRBJ1-2; unclear D gene. The CDR3 totals 12 residues. The germline V and J ends were trimmed by 3 bases and 4 bases, with 6 bases remaining between them. Germline lookup yields CDR1 LNHDA and CDR2 SQIVND (reference sequence). CDR3 bases: TGTGCCAGTAGTATCCCGAGCTATGGCTACACCTTC. Protein sequence: CASSIPSYGYTF.

This chain joins TRBV20-1 and TRBJ2-7; perhaps TRBD1 as D (6 bases). The CDR3 is 12 amino acids. Germline V gene lookup returns CDR1 DFQATT and CDR2 SNEGSKA (reference sequence). The V and J ends lost 3 bases and 4 bases respectively, with 10 bases between them. CDR3 residues: CSASGGRYEQYF. DNA for the CDR3: TGCAGTGCTAGTGGGGGCCGATACGAGCAGTACTTC.

This rearrangement joins TRBV19 to TRBJ2-1, with 8 bases lining up with TRBD1. Germline loops: CDR1 LNHDA, CDR2 SQIVND (reference sequence). This CDR3 has 15 residues. V lost 5 bases and J lost 3; bases outside the gene matches: 6. CDR3 loop: CASSSTGDSYNEQFF. The CDR3 DNA reads as TGTGCCAGTAGTTCGACAGGGGACAGCTACAATGAGCAGTTCTTC.